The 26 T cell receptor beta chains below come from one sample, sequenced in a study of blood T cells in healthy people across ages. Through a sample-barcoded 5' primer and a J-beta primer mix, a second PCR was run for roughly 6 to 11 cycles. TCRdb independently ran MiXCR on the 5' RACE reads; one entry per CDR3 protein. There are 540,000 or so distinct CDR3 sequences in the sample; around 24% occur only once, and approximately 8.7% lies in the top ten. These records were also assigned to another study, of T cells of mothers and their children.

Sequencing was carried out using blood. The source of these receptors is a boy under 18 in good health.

CDR3 nucleotide sequence: TGCAGTGCTACGGACCATTCAGCGAACATTCAGTACTTC. This encodes CSATDHSANIQYF. The chain is built from TRBV20-1 and TRBJ2-4; D uncertain. CDR3 length equals 13 residues. Trimming left V 4 bases short and J 7 bases short, with 14 bases between. The germline gives CDR1 DFQATT, CDR2 SNEGSKA (reference sequence).

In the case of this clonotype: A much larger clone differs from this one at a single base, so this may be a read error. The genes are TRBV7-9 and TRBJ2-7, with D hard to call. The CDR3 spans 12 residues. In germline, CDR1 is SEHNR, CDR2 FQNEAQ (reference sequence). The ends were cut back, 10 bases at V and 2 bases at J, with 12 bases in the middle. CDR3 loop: CATDKKTYEQYF. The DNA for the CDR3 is TGTGCCACCGACAAAAAAACCTACGAGCAGTACTTC.

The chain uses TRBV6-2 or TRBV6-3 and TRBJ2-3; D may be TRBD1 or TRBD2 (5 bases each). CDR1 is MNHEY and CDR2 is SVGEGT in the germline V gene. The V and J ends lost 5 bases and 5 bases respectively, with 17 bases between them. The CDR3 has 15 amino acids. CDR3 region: CASSVGTPARDTQYF. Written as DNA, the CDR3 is TGTGCCAGCAGTGTAGGGACGCCAGCTAGAGATACGCAGTATTTT.

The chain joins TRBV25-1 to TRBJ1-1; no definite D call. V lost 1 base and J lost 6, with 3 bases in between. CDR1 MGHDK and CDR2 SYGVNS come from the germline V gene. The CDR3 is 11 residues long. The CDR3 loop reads CASSESAEAFF. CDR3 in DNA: TGTGCCAGCAGTGAATCAGCTGAAGCTTTCTTT.

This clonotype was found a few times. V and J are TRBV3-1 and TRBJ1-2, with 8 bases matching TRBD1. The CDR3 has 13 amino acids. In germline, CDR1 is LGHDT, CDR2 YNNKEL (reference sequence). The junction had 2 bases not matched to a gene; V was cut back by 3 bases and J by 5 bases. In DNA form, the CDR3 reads TGTGCCAGCAGCCACACAGGGGGATATGGCTACACCTTC. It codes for CASSHTGGYGYTF.

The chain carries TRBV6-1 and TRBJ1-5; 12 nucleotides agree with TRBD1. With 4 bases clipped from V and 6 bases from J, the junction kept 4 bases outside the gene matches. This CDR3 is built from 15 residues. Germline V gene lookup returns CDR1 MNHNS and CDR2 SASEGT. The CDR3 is CASSAGQGAGQPQHF. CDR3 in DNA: TGTGCCAGCAGTGCGGGACAGGGGGCCGGTCAGCCCCAGCATTTT.

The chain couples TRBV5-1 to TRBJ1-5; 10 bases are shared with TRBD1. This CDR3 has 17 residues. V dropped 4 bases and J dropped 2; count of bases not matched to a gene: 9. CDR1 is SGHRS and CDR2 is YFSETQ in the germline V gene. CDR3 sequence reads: CASSPGQGGGGNQPQHF. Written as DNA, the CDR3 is TGCGCCAGCAGCCCCGGACAGGGGGGTGGGGGCAATCAGCCCCAGCATTTT. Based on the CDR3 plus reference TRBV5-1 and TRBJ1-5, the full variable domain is KAGVTQTPRYLIKTRGQQVTLSCSPISGHRSVSWYQQTPGQGLQFLFEYFSETQRNKGNFPGRFSGRQFSNSRSEMNVSTLELGDSALYLCASSPGQGGGGNQPQHFGDGTRLSIL.

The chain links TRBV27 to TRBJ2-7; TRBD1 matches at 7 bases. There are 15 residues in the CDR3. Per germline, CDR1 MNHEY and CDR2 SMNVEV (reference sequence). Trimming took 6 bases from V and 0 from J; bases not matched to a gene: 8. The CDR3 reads CASRTQGPSSYEQYF. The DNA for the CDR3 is TGTGCCAGCAGGACACAGGGGCCGAGCTCCTACGAGCAGTACTTC.

CDR3 sequence (DNA): TGTGCCACCAGCAGAGACAACAATGAGCAGTTCTTC. Protein: CATSRDNNEQFF. The rearrangement links TRBV15 to TRBJ2-1; D is unresolved. CDR1 and CDR2 (germline): LNHNV, YYDKDF (reference sequence). Trimming took off 0 bases at V and 5 bases at J, with 2 bases between the two ends. The CDR3 runs to 12 residues.

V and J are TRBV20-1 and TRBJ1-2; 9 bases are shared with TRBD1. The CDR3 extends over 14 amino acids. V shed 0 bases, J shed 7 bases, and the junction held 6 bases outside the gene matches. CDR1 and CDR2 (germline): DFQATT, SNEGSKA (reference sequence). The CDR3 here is CSARDLQGAGGYTF. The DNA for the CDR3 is TGCAGTGCTAGAGACTTACAGGGGGCAGGTGGCTACACCTTC.

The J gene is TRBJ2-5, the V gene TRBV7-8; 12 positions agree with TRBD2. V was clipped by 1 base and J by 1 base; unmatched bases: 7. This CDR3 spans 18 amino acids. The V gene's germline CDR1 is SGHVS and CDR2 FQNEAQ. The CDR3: CASSLVLLAGGIQETQYF. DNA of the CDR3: TGTGCCAGCAGCTTAGTATTACTAGCGGGGGGAATCCAAGAGACCCAGTACTTC.

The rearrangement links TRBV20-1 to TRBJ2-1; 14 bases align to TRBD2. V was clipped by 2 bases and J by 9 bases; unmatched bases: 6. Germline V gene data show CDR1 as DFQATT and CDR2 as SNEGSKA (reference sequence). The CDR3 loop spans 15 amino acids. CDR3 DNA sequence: TGCAGTGCTAGACGACTAGCGGGGGGGCTTGGTGAGCAGTTCTTC. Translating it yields CSARRLAGGLGEQFF.

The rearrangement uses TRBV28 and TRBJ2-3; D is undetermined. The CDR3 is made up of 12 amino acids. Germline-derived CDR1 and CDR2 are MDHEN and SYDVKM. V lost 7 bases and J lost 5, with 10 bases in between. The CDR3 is CASMDRRDTQYF. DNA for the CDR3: TGTGCCAGCATGGATCGGCGAGATACGCAGTATTTT.

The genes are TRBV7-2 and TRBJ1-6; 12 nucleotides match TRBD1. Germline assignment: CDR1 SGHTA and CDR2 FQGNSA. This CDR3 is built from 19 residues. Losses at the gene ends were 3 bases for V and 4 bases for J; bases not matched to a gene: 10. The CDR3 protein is CASSFRDRGPIKYNSPLHF. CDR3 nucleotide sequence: TGTGCCAGCAGCTTCCGGGACAGGGGGCCGATAAAATATAATTCACCCCTCCACTTT. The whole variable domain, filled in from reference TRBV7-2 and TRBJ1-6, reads GAGVSQSPSNKVTEKGKDVELRCDPISGHTALYWYRQSLGQGLEFLIYFQGNSAPDKSGLPSDRFSAERTGGSVSTLTIQRTQQEDSAVYLCASSFRDRGPIKYNSPLHFGNGTRLTVT.

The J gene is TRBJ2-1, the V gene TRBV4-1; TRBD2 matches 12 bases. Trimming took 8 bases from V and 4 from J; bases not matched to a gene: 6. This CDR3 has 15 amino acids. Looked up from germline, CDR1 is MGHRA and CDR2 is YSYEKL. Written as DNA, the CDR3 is TGCGCCAGCGGGGGGGGACTAGCGGGTTACAATGAGCAGTTCTTC. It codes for CASGGGLAGYNEQFF.

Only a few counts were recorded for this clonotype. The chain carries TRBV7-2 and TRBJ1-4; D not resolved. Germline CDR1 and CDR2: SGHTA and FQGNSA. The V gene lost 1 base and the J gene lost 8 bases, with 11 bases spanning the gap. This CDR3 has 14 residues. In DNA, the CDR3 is TGTGCCAGCAGCTTAGGTGGGGAGGGCGAAAAACTGTTTTTT. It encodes CASSLGGEGEKLFF.

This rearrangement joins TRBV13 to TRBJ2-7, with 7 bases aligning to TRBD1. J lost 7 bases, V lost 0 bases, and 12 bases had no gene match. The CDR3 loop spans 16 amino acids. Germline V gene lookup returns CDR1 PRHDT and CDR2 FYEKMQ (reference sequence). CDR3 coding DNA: TGTGCCAGCAGCTTAGGAGGATTGGGACAGAAGGAAGAGCAGTACTTC. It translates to CASSLGGLGQKEEQYF.

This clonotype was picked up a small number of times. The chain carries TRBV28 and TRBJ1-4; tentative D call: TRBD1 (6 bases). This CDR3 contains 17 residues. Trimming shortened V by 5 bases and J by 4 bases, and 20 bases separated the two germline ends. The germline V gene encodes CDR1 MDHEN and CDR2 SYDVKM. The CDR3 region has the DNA TGTGCCAGCAGTAGGGGGGCCACAGTGGGTTATAATGAAAAACTGTTTTTT. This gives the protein CASSRGATVGYNEKLFF.

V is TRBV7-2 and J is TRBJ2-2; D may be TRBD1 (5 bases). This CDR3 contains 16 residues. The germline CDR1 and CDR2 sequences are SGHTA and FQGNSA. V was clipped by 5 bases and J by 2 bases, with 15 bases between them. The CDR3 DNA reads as TGTGCCAGCAGCCTTGACAGTCAAATCAACACCGGGGAGCTGTTTTTT. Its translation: CASSLDSQINTGELFF.

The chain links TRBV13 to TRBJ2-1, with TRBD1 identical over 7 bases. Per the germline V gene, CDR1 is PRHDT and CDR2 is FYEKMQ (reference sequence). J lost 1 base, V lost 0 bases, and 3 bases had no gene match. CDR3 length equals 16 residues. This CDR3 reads CASSLGDRLSYNEQFF. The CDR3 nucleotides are TGTGCCAGCAGCTTAGGGGACAGGCTTTCCTACAATGAGCAGTTCTTC.

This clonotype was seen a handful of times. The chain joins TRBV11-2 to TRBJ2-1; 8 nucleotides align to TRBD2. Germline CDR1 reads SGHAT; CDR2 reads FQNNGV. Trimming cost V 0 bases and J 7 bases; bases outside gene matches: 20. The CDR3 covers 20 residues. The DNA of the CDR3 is TGTGCCAGCAGCTTAGAGGGGACTAGAGTCACCAGGACTAGAGGTAATGAGCAGTTCTTC. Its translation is CASSLEGTRVTRTRGNEQFF. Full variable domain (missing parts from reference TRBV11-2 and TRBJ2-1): EAGVAQSPRYKIIEKRQSVAFWCNPISGHATLYWYQQILGQGPKLLIQFQNNGVVDDSQLPKDRFSAERLKGVDSTLKIQPAKLEDSAVYLCASSLEGTRVTRTRGNEQFFGPGTRLTVL.

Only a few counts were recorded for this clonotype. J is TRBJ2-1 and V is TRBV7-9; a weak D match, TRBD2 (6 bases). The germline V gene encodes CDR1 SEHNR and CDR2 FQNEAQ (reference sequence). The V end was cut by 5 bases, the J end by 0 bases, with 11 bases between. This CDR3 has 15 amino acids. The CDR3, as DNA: TGTGCCAGCAGCACGGACTATTCCTCCTACAATGAGCAGTTCTTC. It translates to CASSTDYSSYNEQFF.

CDR3 sequence (DNA): TGTGCCAGCAGCTTCCTCTCCCGGGCAGCGAACACTGAAGCTTTCTTT. It encodes CASSFLSRAANTEAFF. The chain couples TRBV7-8 to TRBJ1-1; no clear D. Trimming removed 3 bases from V and 1 base from J, with 15 bases in between. CDR1 is SGHVS, CDR2 FQNEAQ, per germline. The CDR3 spans 16 residues. Full variable domain (outside the CDR3, taken from reference TRBV7-8 and TRBJ1-1): GAGVSQSPRYKVAKRGQDVALRCDPISGHVSLFWYQQALGQGPEFLTYFQNEAQLDKSGLPSDRFFAERPEGSVSTLKIQRTQQEDSAVYLCASSFLSRAANTEAFFGQGTRLTVV.

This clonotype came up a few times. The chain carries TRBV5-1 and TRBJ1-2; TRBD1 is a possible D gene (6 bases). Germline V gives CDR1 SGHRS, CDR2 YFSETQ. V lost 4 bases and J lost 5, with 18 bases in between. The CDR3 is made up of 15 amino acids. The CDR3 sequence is CASSIGQTTPYGYTF. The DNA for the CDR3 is TGCGCCAGCAGCATCGGACAGACGACACCTTATGGCTACACCTTC.

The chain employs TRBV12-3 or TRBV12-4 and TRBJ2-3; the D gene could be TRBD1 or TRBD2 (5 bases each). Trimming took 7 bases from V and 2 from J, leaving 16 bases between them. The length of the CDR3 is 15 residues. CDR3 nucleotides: TGTGCCAGCATGCTGGGACCAACTCCCACAGATACGCAGTATTTT. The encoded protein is CASMLGPTPTDTQYF.

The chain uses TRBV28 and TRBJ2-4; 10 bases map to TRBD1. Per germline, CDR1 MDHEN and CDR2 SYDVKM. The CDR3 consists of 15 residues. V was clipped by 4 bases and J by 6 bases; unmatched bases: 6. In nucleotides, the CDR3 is TGTGCCAGCAGTTCCGGGACAGGGGCAGGAAACATTCAGTACTTC. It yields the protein CASSSGTGAGNIQYF.